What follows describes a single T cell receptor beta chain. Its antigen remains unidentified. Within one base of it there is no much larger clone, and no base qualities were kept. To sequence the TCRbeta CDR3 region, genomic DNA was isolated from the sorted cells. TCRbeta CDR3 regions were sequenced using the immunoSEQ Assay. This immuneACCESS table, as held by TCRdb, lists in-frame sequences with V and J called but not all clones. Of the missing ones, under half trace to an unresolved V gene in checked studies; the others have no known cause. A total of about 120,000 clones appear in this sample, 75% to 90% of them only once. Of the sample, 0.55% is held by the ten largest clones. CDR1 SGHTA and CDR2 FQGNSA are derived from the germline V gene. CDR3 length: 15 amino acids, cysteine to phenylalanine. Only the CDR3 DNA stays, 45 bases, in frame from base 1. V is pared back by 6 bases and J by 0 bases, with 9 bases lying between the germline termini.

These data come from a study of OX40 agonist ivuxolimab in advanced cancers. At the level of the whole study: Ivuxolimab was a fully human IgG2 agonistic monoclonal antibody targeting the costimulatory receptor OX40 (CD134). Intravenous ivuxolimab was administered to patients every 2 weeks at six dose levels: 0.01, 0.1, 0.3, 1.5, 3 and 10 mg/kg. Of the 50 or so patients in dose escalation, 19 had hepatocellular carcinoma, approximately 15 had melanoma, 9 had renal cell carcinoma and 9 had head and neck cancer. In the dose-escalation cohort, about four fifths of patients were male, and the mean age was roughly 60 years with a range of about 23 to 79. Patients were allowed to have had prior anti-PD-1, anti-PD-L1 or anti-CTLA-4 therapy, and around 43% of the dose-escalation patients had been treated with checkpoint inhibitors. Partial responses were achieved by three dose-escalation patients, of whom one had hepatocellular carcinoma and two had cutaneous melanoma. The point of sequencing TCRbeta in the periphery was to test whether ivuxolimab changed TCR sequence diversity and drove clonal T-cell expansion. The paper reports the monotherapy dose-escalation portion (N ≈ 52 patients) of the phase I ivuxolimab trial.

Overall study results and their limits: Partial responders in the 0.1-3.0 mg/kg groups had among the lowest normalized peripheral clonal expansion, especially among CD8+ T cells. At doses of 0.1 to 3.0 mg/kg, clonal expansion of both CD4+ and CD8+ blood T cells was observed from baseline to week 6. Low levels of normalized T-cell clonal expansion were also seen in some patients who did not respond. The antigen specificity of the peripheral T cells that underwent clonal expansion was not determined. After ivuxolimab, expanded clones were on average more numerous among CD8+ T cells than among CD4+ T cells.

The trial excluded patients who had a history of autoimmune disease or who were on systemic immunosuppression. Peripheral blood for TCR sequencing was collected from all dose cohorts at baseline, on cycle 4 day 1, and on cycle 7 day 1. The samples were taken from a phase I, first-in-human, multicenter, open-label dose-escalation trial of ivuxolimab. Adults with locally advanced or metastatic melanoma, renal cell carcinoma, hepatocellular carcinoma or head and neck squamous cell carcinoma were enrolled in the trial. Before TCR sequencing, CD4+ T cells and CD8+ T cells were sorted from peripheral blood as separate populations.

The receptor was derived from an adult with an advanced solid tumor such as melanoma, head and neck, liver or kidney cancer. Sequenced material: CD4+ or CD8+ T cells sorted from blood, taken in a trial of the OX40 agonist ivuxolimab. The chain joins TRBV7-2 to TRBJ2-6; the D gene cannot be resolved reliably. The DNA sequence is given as TGTGCCAGCAGACCGGTGCTCTCTGGGGCCAACGTCCTGACTTTC. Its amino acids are CASRPVLSGANVLTF. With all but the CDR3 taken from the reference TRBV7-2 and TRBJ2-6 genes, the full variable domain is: GAGVSQSPSNKVTEKGKDVELRCDPISGHTALYWYRQSLGQGLEFLIYFQGNSAPDKSGLPSDRFSAERTGGSVSTLTIQRTQQEDSAVYLCASRPVLSGANVLTFGAGSRLTVL.